This T cell receptor beta chain was obtained from a study of T cell responses to AZD1222 COVID-19 vaccine. Clones were sequenced by immunoSEQ multiplex PCR, and TCRdb holds only the in-frame ones, with some missing. This sample has over 75,000 clones, with roughly nine tenths found just once. Study results and limitations: Targets within unmutated variant regions were reportedly found for nearly half of spike-specific TCRs. White British donors predominated, females outnumbered males, and clonal diversity was possibly underestimated. Distributed over spike, vaccine-associated CD4 TCRs predominated at 160-218 and 743-854.

Note on this clone: Its antigen is not identified.

Trimming cost V 6 bases and J 9 bases; bases outside gene matches: 7. This CDR3 region has 12 residues. Germline V lookup: CDR1 MDHEN, CDR2 SYDVKM. This chain connects TRBV28 to TRBJ2-7; 8 bases agree with TRBD1. The sequence was obtained from an adult in good health. The sequencing used peripheral blood, collected on day 0 of AZD1222 vaccination. The CDR3 reads CASRLGQGRQYF. CDR3 coding DNA: TGTGCCAGCAGACTCGGACAGGGAAGGCAGTACTTC.